This passage covers 12 T cell receptor beta chains from one sample sequenced in a study of PD-1 blockade in classical Hodgkin lymphoma. The time point here: newly diagnosed, previously untreated cHL patient sample. Here immunoSEQ multiplex PCR was the method, and the copy in TCRdb shows in-frame clones only, minus some. Of approximately 45,000 clones listed, approximately 91% are singletons. Sequencing was done on a sample of peripheral blood mononuclear cells (PBMCs). These receptor sequences come from a human donor with classical Hodgkin lymphoma.

In its sample, this clone was seen a few times. The chain has TRBV2 and TRBJ1-5; 8 nucleotides match TRBD1. With V trimmed by 5 bases and J by 3 bases, 6 bases remained unmatched. Per germline, CDR1 SNHLY and CDR2 FYNNEI. The CDR3 runs to 15 residues. The DNA for the CDR3 is TGTGCCAGCAGTAAATTACAGGGGGACAATCAGCCCCAGCATTTT. It codes for CASSKLQGDNQPQHF.

The chain recombines TRBV29-1 with TRBJ1-2, with 10 bases fitting TRBD1. CDR3 length: 15 residues. The germline V gene has CDR1 SQVTM and CDR2 ANQGSEA. Trimming took 4 bases from V and 2 from J; bases not matched to a gene: 7. In nucleotides, the CDR3 is TGCAGCGTTGCCGGGACAGGGGCATCAAACTATGGCTACACCTTC. Translating it yields CSVAGTGASNYGYTF. The variable domain in full, with the rest retrieved from reference TRBV29-1 and TRBJ1-2, is SAVISQKPSRDICQRGTSLTIQCQVDSQVTMMFWYRQQPGQSLTLIATANQGSEATYESGFVIDKFPISRPNLTFSTLTVSNMSPEDSSIYLCSVAGTGASNYGYTFGSGTRLTVV.

This rearrangement joins TRBV5-6 to TRBJ2-3, with TRBD1 matching 7 bases. The CDR3 is made up of 15 amino acids. CDR1 is SGHDT and CDR2 is YYEEEE in the germline V gene. The trim removed 4 bases at V and 2 bases at J, leaving 7 bases unmatched. The CDR3 region is CASSRQGAPTDTQYF. CDR3 nucleotide sequence: TGTGCCAGCAGCCGACAGGGTGCCCCCACAGATACGCAGTATTTT.

The genes are TRBV7-6 and TRBJ2-1, with 8 bases lining up with TRBD2. The CDR3 length is 15 residues. V trimming: 5 bases; J trimming: 7 bases; junction bases outside the gene matches: 10. Germline CDR1 SGHVS, CDR2 FNYEAQ. CDR3 in DNA: TGTGCCAGCAGCAAGGCGGGGGGACTACTGAATGAGCAGTTCTTC. Translation gives CASSKAGGLLNEQFF.

The CDR3 here is CASSLSGQWDNEQFF. As DNA, the CDR3 is TGTGCCAGCAGCTTGTCGGGGCAGTGGGACAATGAGCAGTTCTTC. The chain carries TRBV5-6 and TRBJ2-1, with D perhaps TRBD1 or TRBD2 (5 bases each). Deletions cut 1 base from V and 5 bases from J, with 13 bases between. The length of the CDR3 is 15 residues. Germline V gene data show CDR1 as SGHDT and CDR2 as YYEEEE.

CDR3 loop: CASSLGAKADTQYF. The CDR3 DNA reads as TGTGCCAGCAGTCTAGGTGCCAAGGCAGATACGCAGTATTTT. This rearrangement joins TRBV6-5 to TRBJ2-3, with D uncertain. The CDR3 spans 14 residues. V lost 5 bases to trimming and J lost 4 bases, with 13 bases between them. In germline, CDR1 is MNHEY, CDR2 SVGAGI.

This clone was seen a few times. The chain uses TRBV6-1 and TRBJ2-2; no clear D. This CDR3 comprises 17 residues. Trimming left V 4 bases short and J 0 bases short, with 15 bases between. Germline lookup yields CDR1 MNHNS and CDR2 SASEGT. The CDR3 here is CASSASGLDANTGELFF. DNA for the CDR3: TGTGCCAGCAGTGCCTCGGGCTTAGATGCGAACACCGGGGAGCTGTTTTTT.

The chain combines TRBV6-1 with TRBJ1-1; possible D gene TRBD1, 5 bases. Germline-derived CDR1 and CDR2 are MNHNS and SASEGT. Trimming pared 7 bases from V and 5 bases from J, leaving 14 bases between. This CDR3 has 13 amino acids. The CDR3 is CASITGPRTEAFF. The CDR3, as DNA: TGTGCCAGCATCACAGGCCCTAGGACTGAAGCTTTCTTT.

V is TRBV11-3 and J is TRBJ2-5; D is possibly TRBD2 (5 bases). Per the germline V gene, CDR1 is SGHNT and CDR2 is YENEEA. This CDR3 spans 13 amino acids. Trimming removed 0 bases from V and 5 bases from J, with 7 bases in between. CDR3 amino acids: CASSLETGETQYF. The CDR3 region has the DNA TGTGCCAGCAGCTTAGAGACGGGGGAGACCCAGTACTTC.

The CDR3 DNA is TGCGCCAGCGGACGGGACTTCACTGAAGCTTTCTTT. Amino acids: CASGRDFTEAFF. The gene calls are TRBV4-1 and TRBJ1-1; TRBD1 might be the D (5 bases). The CDR3 covers 12 residues. CDR1 MGHRA and CDR2 YSYEKL come from the germline V gene. V was cut by 8 bases and J by 4 bases, with 11 bases left in between.

The chain carries TRBV27 and TRBJ2-3, with 7 bases fitting TRBD2. CDR1 is MNHEY and CDR2 is SMNVEV in the germline V gene (reference sequence). V gave up 5 bases and J gave up 5 bases; unmatched junction bases: 7. CDR3 size: 14 residues. CDR3 in DNA: TGTGCCAGCAGTCCGATAGCGGGCTTAGATACGCAGTATTTT. Protein sequence: CASSPIAGLDTQYF.

The chain joins TRBV29-1 to TRBJ1-2; no reliable D call. V dropped 7 bases and J dropped 2 bases, with 14 bases sitting between them. The CDR3 contains 13 residues. Germline values: CDR1 SQVTM, CDR2 ANQGSEA. DNA for the CDR3: TGCAGCGCCAAACTCACAGAGAACTATGGCTACACCTTC. Translated, it gives CSAKLTENYGYTF.